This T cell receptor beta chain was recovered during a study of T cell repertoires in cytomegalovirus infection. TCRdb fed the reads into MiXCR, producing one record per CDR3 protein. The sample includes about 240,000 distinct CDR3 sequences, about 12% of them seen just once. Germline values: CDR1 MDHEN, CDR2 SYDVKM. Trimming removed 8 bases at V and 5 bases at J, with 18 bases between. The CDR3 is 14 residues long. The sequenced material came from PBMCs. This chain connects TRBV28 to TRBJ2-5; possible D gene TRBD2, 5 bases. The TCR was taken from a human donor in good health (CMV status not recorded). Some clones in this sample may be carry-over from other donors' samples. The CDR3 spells CASLGGVASETQYF. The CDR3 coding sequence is TGTGCCAGCCTCGGAGGAGTGGCTAGCGAGACCCAGTACTTC.